This TCR beta chain emerged from a study of blood T cells in healthy people across ages (dated by TCRdb to the mid-2010s). In terms of the full investigation: In model experiments, template switching captured about one uniquely barcoded TCR beta cDNA molecule for every two T cells. Age-related changes in TCR beta repertoire diversity were measured in the study by deep sequencing normalized with unique cDNA molecular identifiers. Four age groups were formed from the donors: young (average 16 years), middle-aged (just under 40), aged (about 68) and long-lived (roughly 81). For two donors (one aged 18 to 30 and one aged 80 or older), the study analyzed two additional independent replicas of 1 million unique cDNA reads from the same blood draw. Findings and caveats that apply to the study as a whole: The long-lived group showed more naive CD4+ T cells, fewer expanded clones and increased TCR diversity than the aged group, suggesting age selection. Observed TCR beta diversity per million T cells fell roughly linearly with age, and a significant reduction was already apparent by age about 43. The percentage of naive T cells measured by flow cytometry correlated strongly with observed TCR beta diversity. Estimates of total diversity based on one million sequenced T cells were considered lower bounds and underestimates. Bulk unsorted PBMC profiling prevented conclusive comparison of naive and antigen-experienced compartments. Because donor CMV infection status was unknown, age-related changes in expanded clonotypes were potentially confounded.

This clonotype was found a few times. It lacks a known antigen. No qualities accompany the bases; no much larger clone lies one base away. Donors were approximately 42 systemically healthy Caucasian individuals from Russia aged 6 to 90 years. Each donor gave around 9 milliliters of peripheral blood, collected into EDTA-treated Vacutainer tubes. PBMCs were isolated by Ficoll-Paque density-gradient centrifugation, with at least 6.5 million obtained per sample. Trizol reagent was used to extract total RNA from the PBMCs, yielding at least 6 micrograms per sample. Naive CD45RAhigh/CD27high T cell percentages were measured by flow cytometry on a PBMC aliquot from every donor. CDR1 SQVTM and CDR2 ANQGSEA are derived from the germline V gene. V is reduced by 3 bases and J by 2 bases, leaving a spacing of 14 bases between them. The CDR3 runs 15 amino acids, cysteine and phenylalanine included. Just CDR3 DNA is preserved here, 45 bases in frame from base 1.

Receptors were amplified or captured by 5' RACE. Sequencing took place on an Illumina HiSeq 2500. A second roughly 6 to 12 cycle PCR used a sample-barcoded 5' primer and a J-beta primer mix. A unique molecular identifier was introduced onto each TCR beta cDNA molecule by a template-switch 5' adaptor carrying 12 random nucleotides. Each sample yielded at least 2.5 million CDR3-containing paired-end reads. First-strand cDNA synthesis was performed from all RNA using the Mint cDNA synthesis kit, with priming by a TRBC-specific oligonucleotide. All cDNA was treated with uracil-DNA glycosylase and then went through a first 18-cycle PCR with the universal primers M1SS and BC2_uni_R. The study's own analysis went as follows. Each sample was normalized by randomly selecting 1 million high-quality reads, each carrying a distinct molecular identifier. Reads sharing molecular identifiers were discarded rather than binned into consensus sequences. MiTCR, set to a Q25 quality threshold and the strictest error-elimination algorithm, was used for CDR3 identification, clonotype clustering and error correction. A nonparametric unseen species model using Euler transformation provided a lower-bound estimate of total TCR beta diversity. The public reads were quality trimmed at Q25 with fastp and then assembled into clones with MiXCR by TCRdb, keeping productive beta chains. Records with the same CDR3 protein are collapsed into one entry carrying the most frequent genes and DNA. For this entry, the V and J calls and clone size follow TCRdb and not the study's own pipeline. Across this sample there are almost 550,000 distinct CDR3 sequences, with less than 25% seen only once. Of the sample, under 9% falls within the top ten clones.

The sample was also reused in another study, on T cells of mothers and their children. Taken from the second paper: Nine systemically healthy Caucasian individuals served as donors, namely three mothers together with their six children. cDNA synthesis consumed the entire amount of extracted RNA, loaded at approximately 1.4 ug RNA in each 15 ul reaction. Sample barcodes and 2-4 random nucleotides were added via the M1S primer in the second PCR. More than 8 million TCR beta CDR3 reads were obtained from each mother, and millions of reads were obtained from each child. In both related and unrelated pairs, thymic selection shapes the output of TCR recombination in a similar way, with inherited differences having only a minor effect. Related mother-child pairs always showed normalized repertoire overlap that was slightly higher than in unrelated mother-child pairs, though the difference was never significant. Persistent microchimeric T cell clones were not detected, at a sensitivity of 85 to 100 clones per million clonotypes. Deep NGS was used in the study to compare the TCR beta repertoires of mothers and children and to look for features that separate related mother-child pairs from unrelated individuals. Mothers averaged 40 +/- 4 years of age and children averaged 11 +/- 4 years. Libraries were sequenced on Illumina HiSeq 2000 with 100+100 nt paired-end reads after adapter ligation with NEBNext reagents. To prevent cross-contamination, the mother and child libraries were prepared one month apart and sequenced in separate runs. Between about 500,000 and 2,100,000 distinct TCR beta clonotypes were identified per donor. Naive TCR beta clonotypes were estimated from low-frequency clonotypes matched to each donor's FACS-determined naive share, without sorting.

The sequenced sample consisted of blood. The receptor was derived from a boy younger than 18 in good health. Rearrangement joined TRBV29-1 to TRBJ2-1; the D gene is perhaps TRBD2, on 6 matching bases. The CDR3 here reads CSVDRPAGTYNEQFF. In nucleotides, the sequence is TGCAGCGTTGACCGCCCAGCGGGCACCTACAATGAGCAGTTCTTC.